This T cell receptor (beta chain) derives from a study of blood T cell repertoires in COVID-19. Overall study context: Some COVID-19 samples were acute and others convalescent; all came from the United States, Italy and Spain. Sources were T cells, B-cell-depleted T cells, or PBMCs; the material itself was cDNA or gDNA.

Using immunoSEQ multiplex PCR, the repertoire was profiled, and TCRdb retains in-frame clones only, with some absent. The sample lists 120,000 or so clones; 86% were seen once. Germline loops: CDR1 GTSNPN, CDR2 SVGIG (reference sequence). The CDR3 consists of 16 residues. With V trimmed by 0 bases and J by 7 bases, 9 bases remained unmatched. The receptor was derived from a man between 35 and 55 years old with acute or convalescent COVID-19. What was sequenced was peripheral blood. The chain combines TRBV30 with TRBJ1-6; 7 bases line up with TRBD1. CDR3 nucleotides: TGTGCCTGGAGTGTACAAGAGGGGGCCAGGAATTCACCCCTCCACTTT. Translating gives CAWSVQEGARNSPLHF.